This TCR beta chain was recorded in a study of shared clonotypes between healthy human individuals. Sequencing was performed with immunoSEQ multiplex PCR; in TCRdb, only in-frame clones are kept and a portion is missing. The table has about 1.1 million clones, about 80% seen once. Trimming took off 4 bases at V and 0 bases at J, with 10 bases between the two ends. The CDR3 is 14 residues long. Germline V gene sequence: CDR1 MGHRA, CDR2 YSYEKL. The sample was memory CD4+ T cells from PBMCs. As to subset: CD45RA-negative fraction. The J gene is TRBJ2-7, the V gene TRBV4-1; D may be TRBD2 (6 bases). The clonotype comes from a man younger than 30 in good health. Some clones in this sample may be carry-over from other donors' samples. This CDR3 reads CASSRDSSSYEQYF. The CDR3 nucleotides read TGCGCCAGCAGCCGGGACTCTAGCTCCTACGAGCAGTACTTC.